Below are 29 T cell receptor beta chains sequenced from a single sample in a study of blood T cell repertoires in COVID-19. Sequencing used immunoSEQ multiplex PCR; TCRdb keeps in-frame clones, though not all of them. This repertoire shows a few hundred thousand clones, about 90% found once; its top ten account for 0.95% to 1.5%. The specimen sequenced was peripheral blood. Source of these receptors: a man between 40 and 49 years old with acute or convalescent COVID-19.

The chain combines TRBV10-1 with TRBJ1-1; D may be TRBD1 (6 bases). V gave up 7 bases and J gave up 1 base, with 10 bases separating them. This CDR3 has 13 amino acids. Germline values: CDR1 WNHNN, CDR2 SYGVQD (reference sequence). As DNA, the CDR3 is TGCGCCAGCATGCTGACAGGGAACACTGAAGCTTTCTTT. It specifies CASMLTGNTEAFF.

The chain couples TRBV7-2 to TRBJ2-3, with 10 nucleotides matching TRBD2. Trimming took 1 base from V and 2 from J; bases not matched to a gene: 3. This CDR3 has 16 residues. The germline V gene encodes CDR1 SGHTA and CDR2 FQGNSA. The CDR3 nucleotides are TGTGCCAGCAGCTTAGTAGCGGGGGGATCCACAGATACGCAGTATTTT. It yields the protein CASSLVAGGSTDTQYF.

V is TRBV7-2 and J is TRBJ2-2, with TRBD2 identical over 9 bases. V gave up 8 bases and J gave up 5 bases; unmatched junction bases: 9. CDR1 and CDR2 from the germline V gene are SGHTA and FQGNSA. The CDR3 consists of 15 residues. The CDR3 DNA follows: TGTGCCAGCGCTAGCGGGGTGCCTCGAACCGGGGAGCTGTTTTTT. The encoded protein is CASASGVPRTGELFF.

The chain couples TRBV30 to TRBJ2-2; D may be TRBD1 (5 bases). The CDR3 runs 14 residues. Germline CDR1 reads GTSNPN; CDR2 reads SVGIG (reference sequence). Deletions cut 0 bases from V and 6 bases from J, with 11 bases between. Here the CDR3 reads CAWSVSRVAGELFF. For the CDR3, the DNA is TGTGCCTGGAGTGTAAGCAGGGTAGCCGGGGAGCTGTTTTTT.

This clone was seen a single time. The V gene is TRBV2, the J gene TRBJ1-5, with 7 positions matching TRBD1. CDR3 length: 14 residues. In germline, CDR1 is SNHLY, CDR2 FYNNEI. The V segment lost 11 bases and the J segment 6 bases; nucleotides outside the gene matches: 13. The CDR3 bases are TGTGCCTGGAGGGACGAGGGGGCTGTTCAGCCCCAGCATTTT. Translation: CAWRDEGAVQPQHF.

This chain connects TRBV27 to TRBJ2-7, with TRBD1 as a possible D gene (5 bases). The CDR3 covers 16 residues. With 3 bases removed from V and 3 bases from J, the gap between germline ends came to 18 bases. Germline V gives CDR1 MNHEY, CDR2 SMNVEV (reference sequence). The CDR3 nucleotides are TGTGCCAGCAGTTTCGTTAGAACAGACAGAAACTACGAGCAGTACTTC. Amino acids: CASSFVRTDRNYEQYF.

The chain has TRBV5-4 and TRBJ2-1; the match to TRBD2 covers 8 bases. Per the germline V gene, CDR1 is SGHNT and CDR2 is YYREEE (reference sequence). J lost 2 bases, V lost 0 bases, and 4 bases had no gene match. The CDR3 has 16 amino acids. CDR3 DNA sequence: TGTGCCAGCAGCTTGGAGGGACTAGGGGCCTACAATGAGCAGTTCTTC. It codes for CASSLEGLGAYNEQFF.

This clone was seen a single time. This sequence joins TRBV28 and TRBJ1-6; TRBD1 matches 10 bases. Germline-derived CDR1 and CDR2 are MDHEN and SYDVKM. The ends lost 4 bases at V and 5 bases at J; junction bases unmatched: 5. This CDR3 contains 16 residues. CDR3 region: CASSSGTGVHNSPLHF. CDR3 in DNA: TGTGCCAGCAGTTCCGGGACAGGGGTCCATAATTCACCCCTCCACTTT.

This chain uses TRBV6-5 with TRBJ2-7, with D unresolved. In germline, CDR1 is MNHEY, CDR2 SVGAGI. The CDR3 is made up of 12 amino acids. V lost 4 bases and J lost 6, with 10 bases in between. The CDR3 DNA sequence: TGTGCCAGCAGTTCCCTGCGAGGCGAGCAGTACTTC. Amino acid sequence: CASSSLRGEQYF.

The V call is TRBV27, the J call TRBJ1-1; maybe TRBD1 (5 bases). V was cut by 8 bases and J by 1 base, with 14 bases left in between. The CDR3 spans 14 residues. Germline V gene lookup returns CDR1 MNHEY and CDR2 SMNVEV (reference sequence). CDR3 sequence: CASLAAGGNTEAFF. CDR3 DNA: TGTGCCAGCCTTGCGGCGGGGGGGAACACTGAAGCTTTCTTT.

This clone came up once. The CDR3 region has the DNA TGCGCCAGCAGCCAGAGGACAGGGTTCCGAGAGACCCAGTACTTC. It encodes CASSQRTGFRETQYF. The J gene is TRBJ2-5, the V gene TRBV4-1, with TRBD1 matching 8 bases. The germline gives CDR1 MGHRA, CDR2 YSYEKL. With 3 bases clipped from V and 4 bases from J, the junction kept 7 bases outside the gene matches. The CDR3 loop spans 15 amino acids.

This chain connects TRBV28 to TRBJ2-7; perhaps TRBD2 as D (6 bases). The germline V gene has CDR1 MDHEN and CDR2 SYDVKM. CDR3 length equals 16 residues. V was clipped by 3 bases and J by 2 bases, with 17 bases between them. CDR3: CASSFSPGVAPYEQYF. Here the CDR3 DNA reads TGTGCCAGCAGTTTCTCTCCGGGGGTGGCACCCTACGAGCAGTACTTC.

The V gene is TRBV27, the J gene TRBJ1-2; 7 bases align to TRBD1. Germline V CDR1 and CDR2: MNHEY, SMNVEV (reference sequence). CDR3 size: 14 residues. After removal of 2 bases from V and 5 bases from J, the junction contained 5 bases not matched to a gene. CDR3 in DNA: TGTGCCAGCAGTTTAGGGGCCAGGGGGTATGGCTACACCTTC. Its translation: CASSLGARGYGYTF.

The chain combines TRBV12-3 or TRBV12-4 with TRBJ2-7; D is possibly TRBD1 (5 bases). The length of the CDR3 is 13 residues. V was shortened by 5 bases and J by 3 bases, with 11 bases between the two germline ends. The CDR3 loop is CASSLWTFYEQYF. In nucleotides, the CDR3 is TGTGCCAGCAGTCTCTGGACATTCTACGAGCAGTACTTC.

The CDR3 DNA reads as TGTGCCAGCAGTTACACACAGGGAAACACCATATATTTT. Its translation: CASSYTQGNTIYF. The chain links TRBV6-6 to TRBJ1-3; D is unclear. The germline V gene has CDR1 MNHNY and CDR2 SVGAGI (reference sequence). The length of the CDR3 is 13 residues. The V end was cut by 2 bases, the J end by 4 bases, with 6 bases between.

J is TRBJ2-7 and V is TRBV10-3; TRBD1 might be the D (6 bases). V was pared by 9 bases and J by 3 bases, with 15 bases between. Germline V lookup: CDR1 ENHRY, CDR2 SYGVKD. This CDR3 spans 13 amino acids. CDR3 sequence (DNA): TGTGCCATAGGACAGACTCAGGACTACGAGCAGTACTTC. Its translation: CAIGQTQDYEQYF.

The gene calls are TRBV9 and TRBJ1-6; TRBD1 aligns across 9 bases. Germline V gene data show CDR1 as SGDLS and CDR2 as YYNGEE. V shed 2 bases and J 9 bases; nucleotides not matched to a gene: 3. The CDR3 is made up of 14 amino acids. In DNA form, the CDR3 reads TGTGCCAGCAGCGTGGGACAGGGCGGTTCACCCCTCCACTTT. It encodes CASSVGQGGSPLHF.

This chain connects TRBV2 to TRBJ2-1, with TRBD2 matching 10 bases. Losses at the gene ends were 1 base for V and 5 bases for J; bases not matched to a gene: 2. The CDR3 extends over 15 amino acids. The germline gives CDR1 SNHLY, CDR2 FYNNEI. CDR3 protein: CASSEELAGNNEQFF. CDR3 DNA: TGTGCCAGCAGTGAAGAACTAGCGGGAAACAATGAGCAGTTCTTC.

This CDR3 reads CGAGVGEGGAFF. The CDR3 nucleotides are TGTGGAGCCGGTGTCGGGGAGGGTGGAGCTTTCTTT. The rearrangement joins TRBV19 to TRBJ1-1; D unresolved. The CDR3 loop spans 12 amino acids. The germline gives CDR1 LNHDA, CDR2 SQIVND (reference sequence).

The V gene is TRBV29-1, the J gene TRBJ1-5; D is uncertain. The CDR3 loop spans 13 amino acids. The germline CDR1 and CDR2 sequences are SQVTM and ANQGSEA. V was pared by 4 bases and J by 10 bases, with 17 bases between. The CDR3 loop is CSVGGVPEGPQHF. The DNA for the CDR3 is TGCAGCGTTGGAGGTGTCCCCGAAGGTCCCCAGCATTTT. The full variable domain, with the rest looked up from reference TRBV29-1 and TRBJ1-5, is SAVISQKPSRDICQRGTSLTIQCQVDSQVTMMFWYRQQPGQSLTLIATANQGSEATYESGFVIDKFPISRPNLTFSTLTVSNMSPEDSSIYLCSVGGVPEGPQHFGDGTRLSIL.

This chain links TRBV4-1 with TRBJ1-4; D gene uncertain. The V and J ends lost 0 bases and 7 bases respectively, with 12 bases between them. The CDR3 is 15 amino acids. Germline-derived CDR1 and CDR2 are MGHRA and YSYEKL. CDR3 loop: CASSQDGVASEKLFF. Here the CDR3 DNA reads TGCGCCAGCAGCCAAGACGGGGTAGCCAGTGAAAAACTGTTTTTT.

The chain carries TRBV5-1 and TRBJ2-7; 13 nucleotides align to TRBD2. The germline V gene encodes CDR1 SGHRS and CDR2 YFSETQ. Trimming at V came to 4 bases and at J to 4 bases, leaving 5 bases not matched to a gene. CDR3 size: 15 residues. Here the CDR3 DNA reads TGCGCCAGCAGCATAGGGACTAGCGGGACTTACGAGCAGTACTTC. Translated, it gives CASSIGTSGTYEQYF.

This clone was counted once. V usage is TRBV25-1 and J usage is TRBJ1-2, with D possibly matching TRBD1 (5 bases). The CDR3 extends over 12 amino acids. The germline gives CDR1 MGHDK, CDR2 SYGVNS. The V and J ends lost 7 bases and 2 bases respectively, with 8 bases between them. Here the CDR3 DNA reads TGTGCCAGCACTTCAGGGAACTATGGCTACACCTTC. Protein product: CASTSGNYGYTF.

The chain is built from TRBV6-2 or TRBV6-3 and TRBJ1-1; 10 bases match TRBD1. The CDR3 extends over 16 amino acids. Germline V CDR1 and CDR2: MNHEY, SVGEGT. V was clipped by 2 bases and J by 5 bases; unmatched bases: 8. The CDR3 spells CASSYNQDRGYTEAFF. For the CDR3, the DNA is TGTGCCAGCAGTTACAACCAGGACAGGGGGTATACTGAAGCTTTCTTT.

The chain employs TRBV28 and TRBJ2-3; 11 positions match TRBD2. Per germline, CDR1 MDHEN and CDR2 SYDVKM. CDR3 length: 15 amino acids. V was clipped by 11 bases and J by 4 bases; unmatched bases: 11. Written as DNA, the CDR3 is TGTGCCTGCGGTCGACTAGCGGGGATGCCAGATACGCAGTATTTT. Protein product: CACGRLAGMPDTQYF.

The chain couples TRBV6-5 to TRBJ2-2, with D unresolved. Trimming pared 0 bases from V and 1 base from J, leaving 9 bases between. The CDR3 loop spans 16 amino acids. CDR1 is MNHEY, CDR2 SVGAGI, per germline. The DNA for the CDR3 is TGTGCCAGCAGTTACTCGAGGAACCGGAACACCGGGGAGCTGTTTTTT. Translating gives CASSYSRNRNTGELFF.

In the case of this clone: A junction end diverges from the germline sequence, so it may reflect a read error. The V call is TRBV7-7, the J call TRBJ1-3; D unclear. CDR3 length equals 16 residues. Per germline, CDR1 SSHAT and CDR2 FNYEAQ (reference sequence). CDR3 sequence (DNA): TGTGCTAGCAGCTTCCGCGGGTGCGTAAGGGGAAACACCATATATTTT. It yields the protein CASSFRGCVRGNTIYF.

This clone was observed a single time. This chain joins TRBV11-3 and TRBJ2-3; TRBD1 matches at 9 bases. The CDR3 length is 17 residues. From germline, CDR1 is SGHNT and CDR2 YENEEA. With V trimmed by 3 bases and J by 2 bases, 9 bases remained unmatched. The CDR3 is CASSLAGTGSATDTQYF. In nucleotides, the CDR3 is TGTGCCAGCAGCTTGGCCGGGACAGGGAGTGCCACAGATACGCAGTATTTT.

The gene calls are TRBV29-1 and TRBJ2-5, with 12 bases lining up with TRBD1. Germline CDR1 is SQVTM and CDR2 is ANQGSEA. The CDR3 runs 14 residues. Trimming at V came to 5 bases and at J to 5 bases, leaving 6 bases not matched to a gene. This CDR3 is CSVFGTGGWETQYF. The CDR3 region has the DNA TGCAGCGTTTTCGGGACAGGGGGCTGGGAGACCCAGTACTTC.